This entry lists 11 T cell receptor beta chains sequenced from one sample in a study of T cell responses to AZD1222 COVID-19 vaccine. Using immunoSEQ multiplex PCR, the repertoire was profiled, and TCRdb retains in-frame clones only, with some absent. This table has 150,000 to 200,000 clones, 88% appearing once. This material consisted of peripheral blood, taken 28 days after the second AZD1222 dose. The receptors come from an adult who received the AZD1222 COVID-19 vaccine.

The sample holds a few counts of this clone. The genes are TRBV4-3 and TRBJ2-7; 8 nucleotides line up with TRBD1. CDR1 LGHNA and CDR2 YSLEER come from the germline V gene. Trimming at V came to 0 bases and at J to 11 bases, leaving 6 bases not matched to a gene. The CDR3 contains 13 residues. In nucleotides, the CDR3 is TGCGCCAGCAGCCAAGATTTCAGGACAGGGAAGTACTTC. Its translation: CASSQDFRTGKYF.

This sequence joins TRBV5-1 and TRBJ2-7; tentatively, D is TRBD1 or TRBD2 (5 bases each). Trimming shortened V by 1 base and J by 6 bases, and 17 bases separated the two germline ends. Germline loops: CDR1 SGHRS, CDR2 YFSETQ. This CDR3 contains 15 residues. In DNA, the CDR3 is TGCGCCAGCAGCTTGAACCATCGGGGCGGCTTCGAGCAGTACTTC. Residues: CASSLNHRGGFEQYF.

The chain has TRBV7-9 and TRBJ1-1, with D possibly being TRBD1 (5 bases). The germline CDR1 and CDR2 sequences are SEHNR and FQNEAQ (reference sequence). Trimming left V 5 bases short and J 0 bases short, with 13 bases between. The length of the CDR3 is 15 residues. Here the CDR3 reads CASSQGAGMNTEAFF. DNA for the CDR3: TGTGCCAGCAGCCAAGGGGCAGGCATGAACACTGAAGCTTTCTTT.

The chain carries TRBV28 and TRBJ2-2, with D unclear. Looked up from germline, CDR1 is MDHEN and CDR2 is SYDVKM. The CDR3 is 16 residues long. Trimming left V 2 bases short and J 0 bases short, with 10 bases between. The chain's CDR3 is CASSLPQVANTGELFF. The CDR3, as DNA: TGTGCCAGCAGTTTACCGCAGGTAGCGAACACCGGGGAGCTGTTTTTT.

The chain recombines TRBV18 with TRBJ2-1; 7 nucleotides line up with TRBD1. Germline CDR1 is KGHSH and CDR2 is LQKENI. Trimming removed 6 bases from V and 8 bases from J; junction bases left unmatched: 7. The CDR3 is 13 residues long. DNA of the CDR3: TGTGCCAGCTCCCTGGGACAGAGGGATGAGCAGTTCTTC. Translated: CASSLGQRDEQFF.

This chain uses TRBV9 with TRBJ2-1; 9 bases align to TRBD1. Germline V CDR1 and CDR2: SGDLS, YYNGEE. The CDR3 consists of 14 residues. Trimming removed 4 bases from V and 5 bases from J; junction bases left unmatched: 4. This chain's CDR3 is CASSPGQGNNEQFF. CDR3 in DNA: TGTGCCAGCAGCCCTGGACAGGGGAACAATGAGCAGTTCTTC.

The rearrangement links TRBV27 to TRBJ2-1; D uncertain. There are 13 residues in the CDR3. Germline V gene data show CDR1 as MNHEY and CDR2 as SMNVEV (reference sequence). Trimming pared 2 bases from V and 6 bases from J, leaving 8 bases between. The CDR3: CASSLLVGNEQFF. CDR3 DNA sequence: TGTGCCAGCAGTTTACTAGTGGGCAATGAGCAGTTCTTC.

This clone was detected a few times. The chain uses TRBV11-3 and TRBJ2-3; the match to TRBD1 covers 7 bases. Germline V CDR1 and CDR2: SGHNT, YENEEA. The V segment lost 6 bases and the J segment 6 bases; nucleotides outside the gene matches: 9. The CDR3 extends over 14 amino acids. The CDR3 DNA reads TGTGCCAGCAGTGACAGGGACGCTGGGGATACGCAGTATTTT. It codes for CASSDRDAGDTQYF.

This chain uses TRBV6-6 with TRBJ1-1; D is unresolved. The germline V and J ends were trimmed by 0 bases and 5 bases, with 10 bases remaining between them. From germline, CDR1 is MNHNY and CDR2 SVGAGI (reference sequence). CDR3 size: 14 residues. The DNA of the CDR3 is TGTGCCAGCAGTTACTCAGGAGGCTCAACTGAAGCTTTCTTT. This codes for CASSYSGGSTEAFF.

DNA of the CDR3: TGTGCCAGCAGCCCAAGCGGACAGCTGAATCAGCCCCAGCATTTT. It translates to CASSPSGQLNQPQHF. The chain is built from TRBV6-5 and TRBJ1-5; tentative D call: TRBD1 (6 bases). The V gene's germline CDR1 is MNHEY and CDR2 SVGAGI. The CDR3 extends over 15 amino acids. With 6 bases removed from V and 4 bases from J, the gap between germline ends came to 16 bases.

V and J are TRBV6-5 and TRBJ2-3; D unresolved. CDR3 length: 14 amino acids. Germline CDR1 is MNHEY and CDR2 is SVGAGI. With 3 bases removed from V and 0 bases from J, the gap between germline ends came to 7 bases. The CDR3 loop reads CASSYTASTDTQYF. In DNA, the CDR3 is TGTGCCAGCAGTTATACAGCTAGCACAGATACGCAGTATTTT.